This is a list of T cell receptor beta chains from one sample in a study of cytomegalovirus exposure and HLA in healthy donors. Only in-frame clones appear in the TCRdb table, and some are missing; sequencing was by immunoSEQ multiplex PCR. The profile shows 310,000 or so clones, approximately 90% of them singletons. Sample: PBMCs. The receptor set was obtained from a young woman in good health and CMV-seronegative. The CDR3 runs from the conserved cysteine through the conserved F or W. The order of the fields is clone size, V gene, D gene, J gene, CDR3 DNA, CDR3 protein. A D gene is named only where the DNA matches it firmly. The size field is filled for only some rows; it gives once, few, many or a size class.

abundance: .
v_gene: TRBV7-9
d_gene: TRBD1
j_gene: TRBJ2-7
CDR3nt: TGTGCCAGCAGCCCTACGACAGGGTTGTTGGGGCAGTACTTC
CDR3aa: CASSPTTGLLGQYF

abundance: .
v_gene: TRBV6-4
d_gene: TRBD1
j_gene: TRBJ2-1
CDR3nt: TGTGCCAGCAGTGCGCTCGGACAGGACGGCTCCTACAATGAGCAGTTCTTC
CDR3aa: CASSALGQDGSYNEQFF

abundance: .
v_gene: TRBV5-1
d_gene: .
j_gene: TRBJ1-5
CDR3nt: TGCGCCAGCAGCTTGGAGGGTACAGGGATTGGGCAGCCCCAGCATTTT
CDR3aa: CASSLEGTGIGQPQHF

abundance: .
v_gene: TRBV6-1
d_gene: TRBD1
j_gene: TRBJ2-7
CDR3nt: TGTGCCAGCAGTGGGACAGGGGCGGGCGAGCAGTACTTC
CDR3aa: CASSGTGAGEQYF

abundance: .
v_gene: TRBV7-8
d_gene: .
j_gene: TRBJ2-3
CDR3nt: TGTGCCAGCAGCTTAGCGCAGGGAAAGAAGACAGATACGCAGTATTTT
CDR3aa: CASSLAQGKKTDTQYF

abundance: .
v_gene: TRBV18
d_gene: TRBD1
j_gene: TRBJ1-1
CDR3nt: TGTGCCAGCTCAGACAGGGACCTGAACACTGAAGCTTTCTTT
CDR3aa: CASSDRDLNTEAFF

abundance: .
v_gene: TRBV9
d_gene: .
j_gene: TRBJ1-1
CDR3nt: TGTGCCAGCAGCGTAGTAACTGAAGCTTTCTTT
CDR3aa: CASSVVTEAFF

abundance: .
v_gene: TRBV7-6
d_gene: .
j_gene: TRBJ2-5
CDR3nt: TGTGCCAGCAGCTTAGGTCAGGGAAGGTCGCAAGAGACCCAGTACTTC
CDR3aa: CASSLGQGRSQETQYF

abundance: .
v_gene: TRBV6-1
d_gene: TRBD1
j_gene: TRBJ1-2
CDR3nt: TGTGCCACGAGATCAGGGGGCGACTACACCTTC
CDR3aa: CATRSGGDYTF

abundance: .
v_gene: TRBV5-1
d_gene: TRBD1
j_gene: TRBJ2-2
CDR3nt: TGCGCCAGCAGCCTCCGGACAGGTCAAAACACCGGGGAGCTGTTTTTT
CDR3aa: CASSLRTGQNTGELFF

abundance: .
v_gene: TRBV11-2
d_gene: TRBD1
j_gene: TRBJ2-7
CDR3nt: TGTGCCAGCAGCTTCGGGACAGGGTCCTACGAGCAGTACTTC
CDR3aa: CASSFGTGSYEQYF

abundance: .
v_gene: TRBV27
d_gene: .
j_gene: TRBJ2-7
CDR3nt: TGTGCCAGCAGTTTAGCTTCCGGCTCCTACGAGCAGTACTTC
CDR3aa: CASSLASGSYEQYF

abundance: .
v_gene: TRBV7-7
d_gene: .
j_gene: TRBJ2-3
CDR3nt: TGTGCCAGCAGCCATGGGCGGGGCCCCGCAGATACGCAGTATTTT
CDR3aa: CASSHGRGPADTQYF

abundance: .
v_gene: TRBV21-1
d_gene: .
j_gene: TRBJ1-6
CDR3nt: TGTGCCAGCAGCAATTTGCGGATCGTTGGTTCACCCCTCCACTTT
CDR3aa: CASSNLRIVGSPLHF

abundance: .
v_gene: TRBV7-9
d_gene: .
j_gene: TRBJ2-2
CDR3nt: TGTGCCAGCAGCCCGGAGGGTGCCGGGGAGCTGTTTTTT
CDR3aa: CASSPEGAGELFF

abundance: once
v_gene: TRBV1
d_gene: .
j_gene: TRBJ2-5
CDR3nt: TGCACCAGCAGCCACGGAAAGCGGGGGGGCCAAGAGACCCAGTACTTC
CDR3aa: CTSSHGKRGGQETQYF

abundance: .
v_gene: TRBV18
d_gene: .
j_gene: TRBJ2-7
CDR3nt: TGTGCCAGCTCACCGGGCAGTGGCGAGCAGTACTTC
CDR3aa: CASSPGSGEQYF

abundance: .
v_gene: TRBV11-3
d_gene: TRBD2
j_gene: TRBJ2-3
CDR3nt: TGTGCCAGCAGCACTAGCGGGGATACAGATACGCAGTATTTT
CDR3aa: CASSTSGDTDTQYF

abundance: once
v_gene: TRBV30
d_gene: .
j_gene: TRBJ1-3
CDR3nt: TGTGCCTGGACACAGGGAGCGGGAAACACCATATATTTT
CDR3aa: CAWTQGAGNTIYF

abundance: .
v_gene: TRBV29-1
d_gene: .
j_gene: TRBJ2-1
CDR3nt: TGCAGCGCAAGGGGGAATGAGCAGTTCTTC
CDR3aa: CSARGNEQFF

abundance: once
v_gene: TRBV11-2
d_gene: TRBD2
j_gene: TRBJ2-5
CDR3nt: TGTGCCAGCAGCTTAGGACTAGCGGTTCGACAAGAGACCCAGTACTTC
CDR3aa: CASSLGLAVRQETQYF

abundance: .
v_gene: TRBV13
d_gene: .
j_gene: TRBJ2-5
CDR3nt: TGTGCCAGCAGCTCTAGGCGGACAGCTCAAGAGACCCAGTACTTC
CDR3aa: CASSSRRTAQETQYF

abundance: .
v_gene: TRBV29-1
d_gene: .
j_gene: TRBJ2-1
CDR3nt: TGCAGCGTTGAACCCTTCCGTTACAATGAGCAGTTCTTC
CDR3aa: CSVEPFRYNEQFF

abundance: .
v_gene: TRBV9
d_gene: .
j_gene: TRBJ1-6
CDR3nt: TGTGCCAGCAGCGTAGTTCTTCTTAATTCACCCCTCCACTTT
CDR3aa: CASSVVLLNSPLHF

abundance: .
v_gene: TRBV5-1
d_gene: TRBD1
j_gene: TRBJ2-2
CDR3nt: TGCGCCAGCAGCTTGGCAGGACAGGGGACCACCGGGGAGCTGTTTTTT
CDR3aa: CASSLAGQGTTGELFF

abundance: .
v_gene: TRBV6-1
d_gene: .
j_gene: TRBJ1-1
CDR3nt: TGTGCCAGCAGTGAAGCGCTTCAGGGGAACACTGAAGCTTTCTTT
CDR3aa: CASSEALQGNTEAFF

abundance: .
v_gene: TRBV10-1
d_gene: .
j_gene: TRBJ2-6
CDR3nt: TGCGCCAGCAGTGAGTCGACACAGGCCCAATTATTTCTCTCTGGGGCCAACGTCCTGACTTTC
CDR3aa: CASSESTQAQLFLSGANVLTF

abundance: .
v_gene: TRBV4-1
d_gene: .
j_gene: TRBJ1-2
CDR3nt: TGCGCCAGCAGCCATGCTCCACAGAGCTATGGCTACACCTTC
CDR3aa: CASSHAPQSYGYTF

abundance: .
v_gene: TRBV6-4
d_gene: .
j_gene: TRBJ1-5
CDR3nt: TGTGCCAGCAGTTCGGAGGCTTCCGGGCCCCAGCATTTT
CDR3aa: CASSSEASGPQHF

abundance: .
v_gene: TRBV5-4
d_gene: .
j_gene: TRBJ1-6
CDR3nt: TGTGCCAGCAGCCCCTCCCCGGGGGGTGGTAATTCACCCCTCCACTTT
CDR3aa: CASSPSPGGGNSPLHF

abundance: .
v_gene: TRBV9
d_gene: .
j_gene: TRBJ1-5
CDR3nt: TGTGCCAGCAGCGTAGTTATCTGCCCCCCCGAGGGTCAGCCCCAGCATTTT
CDR3aa: CASSVVICPPEGQPQHF